The next 10 T cell receptor beta chains were all read from a single sample in a study of regulatory T cells in long-lasting Graves disease. Time point noted: persistent/refractory GD, antithyroid drugs over 5 years with positive TRAb. Generation of the TCR library employed RNA extracted from PBMCs. Arm-PCR of CDR3 regions and iRepertoire HTBI primers were the basis on which TCR beta libraries were built. MiXCR, run by TCRdb on the multiplex PCR reads, gives a single entry per CDR3 protein. Counted here are almost 350,000 distinct CDR3 sequences, about 18% occurring once; the ten biggest clones make up 25% to 30%. The specimen was peripheral blood mononuclear cells (PBMCs), collected when the disease was refractory, from a patient treated with antithyroid drugs. These receptors originate from a female donor with Graves disease.

This clonotype came up many times. The rearrangement links TRBV7-2 to TRBJ2-5; no reliable D call. The CDR3 extends over 14 amino acids. V lost 5 bases to trimming and J lost 5 bases, with 15 bases between them. The germline CDR1 and CDR2 sequences are SGHTA and FQGNSA. CDR3 in DNA: TGTGCCAGCAGCCCAACCCTGGGTGCGGAGACCCAGTACTTC. As protein: CASSPTLGAETQYF.

This clonotype appeared a few times. The chain links TRBV20-1 to TRBJ2-7; 10 positions match TRBD2. This CDR3 contains 13 residues. CDR1 and CDR2 (germline): DFQATT, SNEGSKA (reference sequence). V shed 1 base and J 3 bases; nucleotides not matched to a gene: 0. In DNA form, the CDR3 reads TGCAGTGCTAGAGGGACTAGCGGCTACGAGCAGTACTTC. Amino acid sequence: CSARGTSGYEQYF.

As for this clonotype: The conserved phenylalanine or tryptophan is not found at the CDR3 terminus, so this likely reflects a read error. V gene TRBV3-1 combines with J gene TRBJ1-2; TRBD1 might be the D (5 bases). The CDR3 spans 16 residues. The V gene lost 0 bases and the J gene lost 4 bases, with 15 bases spanning the gap. CDR1 LGHDT and CDR2 YNNKEL come from the germline V gene (reference sequence). The CDR3 region is CASSQDRGDGGYGYTL. The CDR3, as DNA: TGTGCCAGCAGCCAAGATCGTGGGGATGGGGGCTATGGCTACACCCTC.

This clonotype was counted many times. The V gene is TRBV6-1, the J gene TRBJ1-1, with a possible D match to TRBD1 (5 bases). This CDR3 is built from 12 residues. Germline V gene sequence: CDR1 MNHNS, CDR2 SASEGT. The V and J ends lost 6 bases and 6 bases respectively, with 11 bases between them. Written as DNA, the CDR3 is TGTGCCAGCAGGAGGGGAGGGGCTGAAGCTTTCTTT. Amino acid sequence: CASRRGGAEAFF.

This clonotype was found many times. The CDR3 sequence: CASSFEEVNTEAFF. DNA for the CDR3: TGTGCCAGCAGCTTCGAGGAGGTGAACACTGAAGCTTTCTTT. This chain links TRBV7-2 with TRBJ1-1; D call uncertain. With 3 bases removed from V and 0 bases from J, the gap between germline ends came to 8 bases. Germline V gene sequence: CDR1 SGHTA, CDR2 FQGNSA. The CDR3 totals 14 residues.

As regards this clonotype: It may be a read error: a sequence one base away is much more abundant. The chain is built from TRBV7-2 and TRBJ2-2; the D is unclear. The germline gives CDR1 SGHTA, CDR2 FQGNSA. Trimming removed 10 bases at V and 4 bases at J, with 13 bases between. The CDR3 consists of 13 residues. CDR3 coding DNA: TGTGCCAACAGACTGGTCGGCACCGGGGAGCTGTTTTTT. As protein: CANRLVGTGELFF.

The sample holds many counts of this clonotype. CDR3 nucleotides: TGCAGTGCTACCCCGGGACAGGGCTTTTTCGGCAAAAACATTCAGTACTTC. Amino acids: CSATPGQGFFGKNIQYF. The chain recombines TRBV20-1 with TRBJ2-4; 9 nucleotides match TRBD1. The CDR3 contains 17 residues. The J segment lost 3 bases and the V segment lost 4 bases, leaving 13 bases of the junction unmatched. Germline V gene sequence: CDR1 DFQATT, CDR2 SNEGSKA (reference sequence).

The chain carries TRBV9 and TRBJ1-6; D not certain. Trimming took off 0 bases at V and 6 bases at J, with 13 bases between the two ends. Germline values: CDR1 SGDLS, CDR2 YYNGEE. The length of the CDR3 is 16 residues. CDR3 residues: CASSVDSLQRNSPLHF. The CDR3 DNA reads TGTGCCAGCAGCGTAGACTCCCTCCAGCGTAATTCACCCCTCCACTTT.

Only a few counts were recorded for this clonotype. The conserved closing phenylalanine or tryptophan is absent in this CDR3, likely reflecting a read error. This chain joins TRBV20-1 and TRBJ2-7; TRBD1 or TRBD2 may be the D gene (5 bases each). Germline values: CDR1 DFQATT, CDR2 SNEGSKA (reference sequence). CDR3 length: 13 residues. V lost 2 bases, J lost 2 bases, and 10 bases lay in between. For the CDR3, the DNA is TGCAGTGCTAGATCCGGGGCAGCCTACGAGCAGTACCTC. This gives the protein CSARSGAAYEQYL.

The chain has TRBV12-3 or TRBV12-4 and TRBJ2-7; D call uncertain. V dropped 6 bases and J dropped 7 bases, with 13 bases sitting between them. The CDR3 totals 12 residues. The CDR3 spells CASSPSIREQYF. Here the CDR3 DNA reads TGTGCCAGCAGCCCCTCAATCCGGGAGCAGTACTTC.